This TCR beta chain was retrieved from a study of blood T cell repertoires in COVID-19. Study in general: Acute-phase and convalescent COVID-19 samples originated in the United States, Italy and Spain. From T cells, B-cell-depleted T cells, or PBMCs came the material, which was cDNA or gDNA.

Seattle enrolled patients during active infection and tracked them longitudinally. The method was immunoSEQ multiplex PCR; TCRdb's version includes in-frame clones alone and lacks a portion of them. Among around 92,000 clones, around 67% were seen once, and the ten largest hold under 5%. Germline V lookup: CDR1 SGHAT, CDR2 FQDESV (reference sequence). V was shortened by 1 base and J by 3 bases, with 16 bases between the two germline ends. The length of the CDR3 is 16 residues. Input material: peripheral blood. The chain links TRBV11-1 to TRBJ2-7; a possible D gene is TRBD1 (5 bases). The sequence derives from a man aged 65 to 79 with COVID-19, enrolled during active disease. The CDR3 is CASSLGWGETNYEQYF. As DNA, the CDR3 is TGTGCCAGCAGCTTAGGGTGGGGCGAGACGAACTACGAGCAGTACTTC.